Presented here are 18 T cell receptor beta chains from one specimen sequenced in a study of cytomegalovirus exposure and HLA in healthy donors. 13 Jbeta primers and 60 Vbeta primers were used for the PCR. Profiling relied on immunoSEQ multiplex PCR, and the TCRdb table lists in-frame clones only, not all of them. In the table there are roughly 120,000 clones, around four fifths of which are singletons. Sequences were obtained from PBMCs. These receptors came from a woman aged 40-49 years in good health and CMV-seronegative.

The CDR3 DNA sequence: TGTGCCAGCAGCGCACTAGGGGAGCGGGAAGGGTACGAGCAGTACTTC. Protein: CASSALGEREGYEQYF. The rearrangement uses TRBV7-3 and TRBJ2-7, with 7 bases lining up with TRBD2. The CDR3 is made up of 16 amino acids. The junction had 14 bases not matched to a gene; V was cut back by 5 bases and J by 4 bases. The germline V gene has CDR1 SGHTA and CDR2 FQGTGA.

To note about this clone: One end of the junction does not line up with germline, which may come from a read error. The chain employs TRBV2 and TRBJ1-4; no reliable D call. The germline gives CDR1 SNHLY, CDR2 FYNNEI. The CDR3 loop spans 11 amino acids. CDR3 coding DNA: TGTGCCGGCAGAATTCTCGGGGAACTGTTTTTT. Its protein product is CAGRILGELFF. Using reference TRBV2 and TRBJ1-4 for the parts outside the CDR3, the full variable domain is EPEVTQTPSHQVTQMGQEVILRCVPISNHLYFYWYRQILGQKVEFLVSFYNNEISEKSEIFDDQFSVERPDGSNFTLKIRSTKLEDSAMYFCAGRILGELFFGSGTQLSVL.

The genes are TRBV10-3 and TRBJ2-7, with 7 bases fitting TRBD2. CDR1 and CDR2 from the germline V gene are ENHRY and SYGVKD. This CDR3 is 15 amino acids long. V shed 0 bases and J 2 bases; nucleotides not matched to a gene: 4. CDR3 in amino acids: CAISESGGGPYEQYF. In DNA form, the CDR3 reads TGTGCCATCAGTGAGTCGGGGGGAGGGCCCTACGAGCAGTACTTC.

This rearrangement joins TRBV5-6 to TRBJ2-5; 7 nucleotides match TRBD2. CDR3 length equals 15 residues. The junction had 3 bases not matched to a gene; V was cut back by 0 bases and J by 1 base. Germline V gene lookup returns CDR1 SGHDT and CDR2 YYEEEE. The CDR3 bases are TGTGCCAGCAGCTTGGATTCTAGCGGCCAAGAGACCCAGTACTTC. Encoded protein: CASSLDSSGQETQYF.

A few counts support this clone. This chain uses TRBV28 with TRBJ2-4; TRBD2 agrees at 8 bases. Germline V CDR1 and CDR2: MDHEN, SYDVKM. J lost 8 bases, V lost 6 bases, and 3 bases had no gene match. The CDR3 totals 12 residues. Here the CDR3 reads CASSQREYIQYF. The CDR3 coding sequence is TGTGCCAGCAGCCAGCGGGAGTACATTCAGTACTTC.

This sequence joins TRBV2 and TRBJ2-3, with a weak D call TRBD2 (6 bases). The V end was cut by 3 bases, the J end by 4 bases, with 14 bases between. The germline CDR1 and CDR2 sequences are SNHLY and FYNNEI. The CDR3 length is 15 residues. In DNA form, the CDR3 reads TGTGCCAGCAGTGACCCGGGACTCGTGGCAGATACGCAGTATTTT. This codes for CASSDPGLVADTQYF.

The rearrangement links TRBV6-4 to TRBJ1-4; D ambiguous. Trimming left V 4 bases short and J 2 bases short, with 11 bases between. CDR3 length: 15 amino acids. Germline lookup yields CDR1 MRHNA and CDR2 SNTAGT. CDR3: CASSAPRYTNEKLFF. DNA of the CDR3: TGTGCCAGCAGTGCCCCCAGGTACACTAATGAAAAACTGTTTTTT.

This chain links TRBV14 with TRBJ1-1; possible D gene TRBD1, 5 bases. This CDR3 contains 15 residues. Trimming removed 4 bases from V and 8 bases from J, with 20 bases in between. The V gene's germline CDR1 is SGHDN and CDR2 FVKESK. CDR3 DNA: TGTGCCAGCAGCCGGATCCGAACGATACAGGACGAAGCTTTCTTT. It translates to CASSRIRTIQDEAFF.

The chain joins TRBV14 to TRBJ1-4, with D perhaps matching TRBD1 (5 bases). The length of the CDR3 is 15 residues. Per germline, CDR1 SGHDN and CDR2 FVKESK. V lost 4 bases to trimming and J lost 4 bases, with 13 bases between them. Here the CDR3 DNA reads TGTGCCAGCAGCCCCGGCGTGCAGGGTAATGAAAAACTGTTTTTT. This sequence encodes CASSPGVQGNEKLFF.

The V gene is TRBV7-9, the J gene TRBJ1-2; D call uncertain. The CDR3 contains 11 residues. Germline-derived CDR1 and CDR2 are SEHNR and FQNEAQ (reference sequence). V was pared by 0 bases and J by 7 bases, with 3 bases between. The CDR3 loop reads CASSLAAGYTF. CDR3 bases: TGTGCCAGCAGCTTAGCGGCTGGCTACACCTTC.

This clone occurred a few times. The chain recombines TRBV5-6 with TRBJ2-5; 8 bases match TRBD1. Germline CDR1 SGHDT, CDR2 YYEEEE. This CDR3 is 17 amino acids long. J lost 4 bases, V lost 1 base, and 12 bases had no gene match. As DNA, the CDR3 is TGTGCCAGCAGCTTGTCACGTGCCGGCAGGGGGCGAGAGACCCAGTACTTC. Residues: CASSLSRAGRGRETQYF. Filled out from reference TRBV5-6 and TRBJ2-5, the complete variable domain reads DAGVTQSPTHLIKTRGQQVTLRCSPKSGHDTVSWYQQALGQGPQFIFQYYEEEERQRGNFPDRFSGHQFPNYSSELNVNALLLGDSALYLCASSLSRAGRGRETQYFGPGTRLLVL.

This clone has just a few counts. The V gene is TRBV5-6, the J gene TRBJ1-2, with 8 positions matching TRBD1. The germline gives CDR1 SGHDT, CDR2 YYEEEE. This CDR3 is built from 15 residues. The trim removed 2 bases at V and 8 bases at J, leaving 11 bases unmatched. CDR3 in amino acids: CASSFPQYRGGGYTF. CDR3 nucleotides: TGTGCCAGCAGCTTCCCCCAATACAGGGGGGGAGGCTACACCTTC.

This clone has just a few counts. This sequence joins TRBV9 and TRBJ2-1; D may be TRBD2 (6 bases). The length of the CDR3 is 15 residues. V was shortened by 0 bases and J by 1 base, with 8 bases between the two germline ends. Germline CDR1 and CDR2: SGDLS and YYNGEE. Here the CDR3 reads CASSVGTKSYNEQFF. In DNA, the CDR3 is TGTGCCAGCAGCGTAGGGACTAAATCCTACAATGAGCAGTTCTTC.

This clone occurred a few times. The chain recombines TRBV9 with TRBJ2-3; a weak D match, TRBD2 (6 bases). The V gene lost 0 bases and the J gene lost 0 bases, with 11 bases spanning the gap. CDR3 length: 16 residues. CDR1 and CDR2 from the germline V gene are SGDLS and YYNGEE. The CDR3 loop reads CASSVGASESTDTQYF. CDR3 sequence (DNA): TGTGCCAGCAGCGTAGGGGCTAGCGAAAGCACAGATACGCAGTATTTT.

The chain carries TRBV25-1 and TRBJ2-3; 7 bases map to TRBD2. Germline values: CDR1 MGHDK, CDR2 SYGVNS. CDR3 size: 16 residues. The junction had 5 bases not matched to a gene; V was cut back by 1 base and J by 1 base. The CDR3 loop reads CASSESSGGGTDTQYF. Written as DNA, the CDR3 is TGTGCCAGCAGTGAATCCAGTGGGGGGGGCACAGATACGCAGTATTTT.

This chain uses TRBV7-8 with TRBJ1-2; D gene ambiguous. CDR3 length: 14 amino acids. CDR1 and CDR2 (germline): SGHVS, FQNEAQ. Trimming stripped 1 base from V and 2 bases from J, with 8 bases between. In DNA, the CDR3 is TGTGCCAGCAGCTTAGAGCGGCAGAACTATGGCTACACCTTC. Its protein product is CASSLERQNYGYTF.

This clone is labeled large. Within the sample, other DNA sequences also encode this same CDR3. The genes are TRBV25-1 and TRBJ2-3; TRBD2 matches at 10 bases. Germline V gene data show CDR1 as MGHDK and CDR2 as SYGVNS. The J segment lost 4 bases and the V segment lost 4 bases, leaving 5 bases of the junction unmatched. CDR3 length equals 15 residues. The CDR3 DNA sequence: TGTGCCAGCAGTGGAGCGGGGGGGCTGTCAGATACGCAGTATTTT. Its protein is CASSGAGGLSDTQYF. Full variable domain (remainder filled in from reference TRBV25-1 and TRBJ2-3): EADIYQTPRYLVIGTGKKITLECSQTMGHDKMYWYQQDPGMELHLIHYSYGVNSTEKGDLSSESTVSRIRTEHFPLTLESARPSHTSQYLCASSGAGGLSDTQYFGPGTRLTVL.

The rearrangement uses TRBV6-6 and TRBJ2-7, with a weak D call TRBD1 (5 bases). Between the trimmed V and J ends, which lost 0 bases and 0 bases, there was a span of 12 bases. Per the germline V gene, CDR1 is MNHNY and CDR2 is SVGAGI (reference sequence). The CDR3 loop spans 16 amino acids. The CDR3, as DNA: TGTGCCAGCAGTTACTCGAGTCAGGGCCGCTCCTACGAGCAGTACTTC. It encodes CASSYSSQGRSYEQYF.